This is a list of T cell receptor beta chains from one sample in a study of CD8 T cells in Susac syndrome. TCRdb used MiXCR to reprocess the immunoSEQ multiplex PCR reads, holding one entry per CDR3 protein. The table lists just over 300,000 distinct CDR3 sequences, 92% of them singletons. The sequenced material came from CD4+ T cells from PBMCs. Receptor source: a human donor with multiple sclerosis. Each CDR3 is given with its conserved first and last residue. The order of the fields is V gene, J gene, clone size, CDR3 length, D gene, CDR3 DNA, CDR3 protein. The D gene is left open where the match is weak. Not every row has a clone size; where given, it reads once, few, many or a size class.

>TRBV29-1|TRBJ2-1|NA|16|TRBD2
TGCAGCGTTGACGTCTTGAGCGCGGGAGATTTCAATGAGCAGTTCTTC
CSVDVLSAGDFNEQFF
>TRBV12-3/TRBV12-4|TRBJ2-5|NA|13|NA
TGTGCCAGCAGTCCGAGGGGATTGGAGACCCAGTACTTC
CASSPRGLETQYF
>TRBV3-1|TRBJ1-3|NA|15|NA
TGTGCCAGCAGCCAAGATTTCACAGGGGGAAACACCATATATTTT
CASSQDFTGGNTIYF
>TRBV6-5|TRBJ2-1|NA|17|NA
TGTGCCAGCAGTTACTCGGCGGGGAAGTCTGAGGGGAATGAGCAGTTCTTC
CASSYSAGKSEGNEQFF
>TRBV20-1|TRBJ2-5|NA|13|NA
TGCAGTGCACCGGGCCCCTCAAGTGAGACCCAGTACTTC
CSAPGPSSETQYF
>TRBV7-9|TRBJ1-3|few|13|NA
TGTGCCAGCAGCTTATTTCCTGGAAACACCATATATTTT
CASSLFPGNTIYF
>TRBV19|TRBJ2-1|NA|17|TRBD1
TGTGCCAGTAGTATTGGTTTTAGCCGGACAGGGGGCAATGAGCAGTTCTTC
CASSIGFSRTGGNEQFF
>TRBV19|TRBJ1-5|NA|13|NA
TGTGCCAGTAGTATGGGACTTCGCCAGCCCCAGCATTTT
CASSMGLRQPQHF
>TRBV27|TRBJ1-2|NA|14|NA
TGTGCCAGCAGTCCCAGTTCCGCCGCTTATGGCTACACCTTC
CASSPSSAAYGYTF
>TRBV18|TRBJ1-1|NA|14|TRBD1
TGTGCCAGCTCACACCGGACAGGGGTCCCTGAAGCTTTCTTT
CASSHRTGVPEAFF
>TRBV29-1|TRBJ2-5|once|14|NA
TGCAGATACCCCCAGGTCCCGGCGGGGGAGACCCAGTACTTC
CRYPQVPAGETQYF
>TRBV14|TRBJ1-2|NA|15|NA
TGTGCCAGCAGCAAAAGAGTAGGACAACCATATGGCTACACCTTC
CASSKRVGQPYGYTF